This TCR beta chain was recorded in a study of cytomegalovirus exposure and HLA in healthy donors. 60 Vbeta and 13 Jbeta primers were used in PCR. Using immunoSEQ multiplex PCR, the repertoire was profiled, and TCRdb retains in-frame clones only, with some absent. The data contain roughly 140,000 clones, 60% to 85% of them singletons. Whole-study findings and limits: On later analysis, the bulk of CMV-associated TCR beta chains appeared to be HLA-restricted.

With 4 bases removed from V and 3 bases from J, the gap between germline ends came to 7 bases. This CDR3 has 11 residues. Germline CDR1 reads SQVTM; CDR2 reads ANQGSEA. As regards this clone: Its target is not known.

What was sequenced was PBMCs. V usage is TRBV29-1 and J usage is TRBJ2-7; no definite D call. This clonotype originated in a middle-aged man in good health and CMV-seropositive. DNA for the CDR3: TGCAGCGTTGTCGAGAACTACGAGCAGTACTTC. This translates into CSVVENYEQYF.